A single sample gave rise to the 13 T cell receptor beta chains below, sequenced in a study of blood T cells in healthy people across ages. Then a second PCR, running about 6 to 12 cycles, was carried out with a sample-barcoded 5' primer and a J-beta primer mix. TCRdb called the 5' RACE reads again in MiXCR, with one record for every CDR3 protein. Found here are approximately 940,000 distinct CDR3 sequences, around 49% of them singletons; the top ten hold roughly 13%. What was sequenced was blood. These receptors all stem from a man aged 25-45 years in good health.

V usage is TRBV6-2 or TRBV6-3 and J usage is TRBJ2-7; 8 positions match TRBD2. V lost 0 bases and J lost 4; bases outside the gene matches: 5. Per the germline V gene, CDR1 is MNHEY and CDR2 is SVGEGT. The CDR3 is made up of 15 amino acids. CDR3 nucleotide sequence: TGTGCCAGCAGTTACTCCGGGCTAGCGGGTTACGAGCAGTACTTC. Translating gives CASSYSGLAGYEQYF.

This clonotype was found a few times. The chain has TRBV12-3 or TRBV12-4 and TRBJ1-5; a possible D gene is TRBD1 (5 bases). The length of the CDR3 is 15 residues. Trimming pared 1 base from V and 4 bases from J, leaving 11 bases between. DNA of the CDR3: TGTGCCAGCAGTTTAGGCAGGGTCGGAAATCAGCCCCAGCATTTT. This codes for CASSLGRVGNQPQHF.

This clonotype was seen repeatedly, ten times or more. V usage is TRBV5-1 and J usage is TRBJ2-3; TRBD2 matches at 7 bases. The CDR3 spans 14 residues. Germline CDR1 and CDR2: SGHRS and YFSETQ. The V and J ends lost 0 bases and 4 bases, in that order; junction bases with no gene match: 2. The CDR3 sequence: CASSLGLASDTQYF. The CDR3 nucleotides read TGCGCCAGCAGCTTGGGACTAGCATCAGATACGCAGTATTTT.

Points on this clonotype: A single base separates this from a much larger clone, so it may be a read error. This chain joins TRBV20-1 and TRBJ2-3; no definite D call. Trimming took 2 bases from V and 4 from J, leaving 7 bases between them. The CDR3 contains 12 residues. Per germline, CDR1 DFQATT and CDR2 SNEGSKA (reference sequence). DNA for the CDR3: TGCAGTGCTAGAACTCGAGCAGATACGCAGTATTTT. It yields the protein CSARTRADTQYF.

The chain employs TRBV6-4 and TRBJ2-3; D is undetermined. V lost 2 bases and J 1 base, leaving 7 bases between the germline ends. There are 14 residues in the CDR3. Germline CDR1 MRHNA, CDR2 SNTAGT. The CDR3: CASSDQPGTDTQYF. The CDR3 nucleotides read TGTGCCAGCAGTGACCAACCTGGCACAGATACGCAGTATTTT.

This clonotype has only a few counts. The chain has TRBV29-1 and TRBJ2-5; a possible D gene is TRBD2 (5 bases). The germline CDR1 and CDR2 sequences are SQVTM and ANQGSEA. The CDR3 consists of 14 residues. The V and J ends lost 2 bases and 1 base respectively, with 11 bases between them. The CDR3 region has the DNA TGCAGCGTTGAACCCCGGGGAACCCAAGAGACCCAGTACTTC. It specifies CSVEPRGTQETQYF.

The chain recombines TRBV4-1 with TRBJ2-1; D is possibly TRBD1 or TRBD2 (5 bases each). V lost 2 bases and J 0 bases, leaving 11 bases between the germline ends. CDR3 length: 16 amino acids. In germline, CDR1 is MGHRA, CDR2 YSYEKL. The CDR3 sequence: CASSQPGRSSYNEQFF. The CDR3 nucleotides are TGCGCCAGCAGCCAACCGGGACGGAGCTCCTACAATGAGCAGTTCTTC.

The V call is TRBV7-3, the J call TRBJ1-1; TRBD1 aligns across 7 bases. Losses at the gene ends were 5 bases for V and 5 bases for J; bases not matched to a gene: 8. The CDR3 sequence is 14 residues long. In germline, CDR1 is SGHTA, CDR2 FQGTGA. The CDR3 sequence is CASSPTGSGTEAFF. Here the CDR3 DNA reads TGTGCCAGCAGCCCGACAGGGAGTGGAACTGAAGCTTTCTTT.

The rearrangement joins TRBV20-1 to TRBJ2-7; D might be TRBD2 (5 bases). The CDR3 loop spans 14 amino acids. V was cut by 2 bases and J by 2 bases, with 13 bases left in between. The V gene's germline CDR1 is DFQATT and CDR2 SNEGSKA (reference sequence). CDR3 sequence reads: CSARLSGRAYEQYF. For the CDR3, the DNA is TGCAGTGCTAGACTCAGCGGACGTGCCTACGAGCAGTACTTC.

This chain joins TRBV10-3 and TRBJ2-3; D possibly corresponds to TRBD1 (7 bases). CDR3 size: 17 residues. The V end lost 0 bases, the J end lost 2 bases, and 15 bases lay between the germline ends. The germline gives CDR1 ENHRY, CDR2 SYGVKD. The CDR3 nucleotides are TGTGCCATCAGTGAGTCTCCACAGGGGAGGTACACAGATACGCAGTATTTT. This translates into CAISESPQGRYTDTQYF.

The chain recombines TRBV6-1 with TRBJ2-1; no definite D call. Germline CDR1 reads MNHNS; CDR2 reads SASEGT. This CDR3 has 13 amino acids. The V and J ends lost 3 bases and 5 bases respectively, with 8 bases between them. The DNA for the CDR3 is TGTGCCAGCAGTGAGTATCAAAACAATGAGCAGTTCTTC. It codes for CASSEYQNNEQFF.

Comment on this clonotype: A read error is likely, as this CDR3 ends without the conserved phenylalanine or tryptophan. The chain couples TRBV27 to TRBJ2-3; perhaps TRBD2 as D (5 bases). This CDR3 has 14 amino acids. Germline V gives CDR1 MNHEY, CDR2 SMNVEV (reference sequence). V was pared by 8 bases and J by 6 bases, with 18 bases between. This CDR3 is CASLGRAAGDTQYY. The CDR3 nucleotides read TGTGCCAGCCTAGGACGAGCGGCTGGGGATACGCAGTATTAT.

This clonotype appeared a few times. The chain has TRBV28 and TRBJ2-7; D call uncertain. V was pared by 7 bases and J by 5 bases, with 12 bases between. This CDR3 has 12 residues. Germline V CDR1 and CDR2: MDHEN, SYDVKM. The CDR3 DNA sequence: TGTGCCAGCACGGAGACCAATAACGAGCAGTACTTC. Translated: CASTETNNEQYF.